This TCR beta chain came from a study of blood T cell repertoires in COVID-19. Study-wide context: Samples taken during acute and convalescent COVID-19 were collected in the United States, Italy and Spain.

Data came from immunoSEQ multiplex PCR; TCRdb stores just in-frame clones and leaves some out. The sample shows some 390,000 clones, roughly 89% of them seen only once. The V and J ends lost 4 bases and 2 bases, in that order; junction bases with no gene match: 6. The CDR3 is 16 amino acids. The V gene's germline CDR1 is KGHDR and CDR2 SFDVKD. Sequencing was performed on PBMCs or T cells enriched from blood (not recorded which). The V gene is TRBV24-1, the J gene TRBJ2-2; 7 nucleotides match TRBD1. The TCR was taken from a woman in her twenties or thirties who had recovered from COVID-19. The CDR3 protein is CATSDQGQINTGELFF. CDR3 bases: TGTGCCACCAGTGACCAGGGACAGATTAACACCGGGGAGCTGTTTTTT.